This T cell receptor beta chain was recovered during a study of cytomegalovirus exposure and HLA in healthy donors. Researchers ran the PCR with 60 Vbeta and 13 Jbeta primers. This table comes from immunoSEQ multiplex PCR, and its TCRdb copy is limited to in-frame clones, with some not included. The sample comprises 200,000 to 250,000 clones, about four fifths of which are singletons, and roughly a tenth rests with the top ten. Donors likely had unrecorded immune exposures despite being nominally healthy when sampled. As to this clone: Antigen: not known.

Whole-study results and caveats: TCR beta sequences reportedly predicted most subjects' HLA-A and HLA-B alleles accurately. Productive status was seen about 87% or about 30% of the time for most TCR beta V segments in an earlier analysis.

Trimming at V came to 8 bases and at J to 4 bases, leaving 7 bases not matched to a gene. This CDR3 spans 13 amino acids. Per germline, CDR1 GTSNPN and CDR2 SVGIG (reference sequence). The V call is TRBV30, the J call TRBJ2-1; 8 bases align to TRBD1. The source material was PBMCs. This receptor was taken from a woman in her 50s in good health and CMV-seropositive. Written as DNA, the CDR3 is TGTGCCGGACAGGGCGATTTATACAATGAGCAGTTCTTC. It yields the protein CAGQGDLYNEQFF.